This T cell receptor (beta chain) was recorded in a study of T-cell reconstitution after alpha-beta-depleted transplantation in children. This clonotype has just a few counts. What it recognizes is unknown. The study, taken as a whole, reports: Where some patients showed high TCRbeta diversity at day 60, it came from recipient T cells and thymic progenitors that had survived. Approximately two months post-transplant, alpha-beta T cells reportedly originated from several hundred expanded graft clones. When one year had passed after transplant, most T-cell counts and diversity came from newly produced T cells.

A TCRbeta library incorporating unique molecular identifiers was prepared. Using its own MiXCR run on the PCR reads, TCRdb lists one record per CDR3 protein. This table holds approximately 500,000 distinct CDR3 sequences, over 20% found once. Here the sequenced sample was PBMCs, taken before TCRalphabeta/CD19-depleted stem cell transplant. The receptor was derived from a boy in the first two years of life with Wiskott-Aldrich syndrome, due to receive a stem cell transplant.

The CDR3 bases are TGTGCCAGCACCTACTGGGGCGGAGGTGAGCAGTTCTTC. Its translation is CASTYWGGGEQFF. The chain couples TRBV6-2 or TRBV6-3 to TRBJ2-1; D may be TRBD1 or TRBD2 (5 bases each). Trimming left V 7 bases short and J 9 bases short, with 16 bases between. CDR1 and CDR2 (germline): MNHEY, SVGEGT. CDR3 length equals 13 residues.